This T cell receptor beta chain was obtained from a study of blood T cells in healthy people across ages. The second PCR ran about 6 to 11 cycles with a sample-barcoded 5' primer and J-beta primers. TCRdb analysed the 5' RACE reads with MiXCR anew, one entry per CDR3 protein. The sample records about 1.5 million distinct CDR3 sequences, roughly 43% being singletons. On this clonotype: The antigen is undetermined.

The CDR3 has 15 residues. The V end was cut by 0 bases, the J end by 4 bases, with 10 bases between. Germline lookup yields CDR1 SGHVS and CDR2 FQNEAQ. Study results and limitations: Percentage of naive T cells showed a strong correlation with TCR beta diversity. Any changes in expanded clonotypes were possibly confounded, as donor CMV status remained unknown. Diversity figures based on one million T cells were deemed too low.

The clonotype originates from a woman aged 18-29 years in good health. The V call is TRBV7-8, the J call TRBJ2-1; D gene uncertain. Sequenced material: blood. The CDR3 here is CASSLARTVYNEQFF. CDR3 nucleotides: TGTGCCAGCAGCTTAGCGCGTACGGTTTACAATGAGCAGTTCTTC.